Below, 2 T cell receptor beta chains from the same sample are listed, as sequenced in a study of T-cell memory formation after mild COVID-19 (dated by TCRdb to the early 2020s). The library was obtained by 5' RACE. The run used an Illumina NovaSeq 6000. The public sequencing data were trimmed at Q25 with fastp and processed into clonotypes with MiXCR by TCRdb, which kept only in-frame beta chains. CDR3 protein sequences are deduplicated, and each keeps its most common genes and DNA. For this sample the table gives 350,000 to 500,000 distinct CDR3 sequences, of which roughly 18% were detected only once. The ten top clones hold about a fifth of the sample. Sequencing was carried out using PBMCs or a T cell subset sorted from them (not recorded which). All receptors derive from a man aged 18 to 30 who had mild COVID-19 (a few samples of this study predate the infection). The sample titles of this study are shuffled in the database, so cell type and time point are left out; the donor was told from shared clones.

The chain joins TRBV24-1 to TRBJ1-5; D possibly corresponds to TRBD1 (6 bases). Per the germline V gene, CDR1 is KGHDR and CDR2 is SFDVKD. The CDR3 contains 15 residues. Deletions cut 4 bases from V and 0 bases from J, with 9 bases between. The CDR3: CATSEPGASNQPQHF. In DNA, the CDR3 is TGTGCCACCAGTGAACCAGGGGCTAGCAATCAGCCCCAGCATTTT.

Only a few counts were recorded for this clonotype. The chain recombines TRBV15 with TRBJ1-4; D is perhaps TRBD1 (5 bases). Germline values: CDR1 LNHNV, CDR2 YYDKDF (reference sequence). The CDR3 covers 15 residues. V was trimmed by 5 bases and J by 0 bases, leaving 10 bases between them. The CDR3 sequence is CATSVRQPTNEKLFF. CDR3 coding DNA: TGTGCCACCAGCGTAAGACAGCCAACTAATGAAAAACTGTTTTTT.